The present TCR beta chain was sequenced within a study of early T cells in non-severe SARS-CoV-2 infection. Study-level information: The study sequenced bulk RNA from unsorted whole blood, with chains unpaired.

General study points: The matching step, a VDJdb search, favored anti-spike CD8 responses and missed private and CD4 specificities.

In this sample, this clonotype turned up a few times. Its cognate antigen is unknown. The V end was cut by 0 bases, the J end by 2 bases, with 18 bases between. CDR1 and CDR2 from the germline V gene are SGHVS and FNYEAQ. CDR3 length equals 18 residues. Each single cDNA molecule received a unique molecular identifier. TCRdb called the 5' RACE reads again in MiXCR, with one record for every CDR3 protein. The sample consists of tens of thousands of distinct CDR3 sequences, around 4% of them appearing once. The receptor was isolated from an adult who was a healthcare worker with PCR-confirmed SARS-CoV-2 infection or an uninfected control (not recorded which). The chain couples TRBV7-6 to TRBJ2-3, with D tentatively TRBD1 or TRBD2 (6 bases each). The specimen sequenced was whole blood. The CDR3 sequence is CASSLAIGGARPTDTQYF. CDR3 bases: TGTGCCAGCAGCTTAGCCATCGGGGGCGCTAGGCCCACAGATACGCAGTATTTT.